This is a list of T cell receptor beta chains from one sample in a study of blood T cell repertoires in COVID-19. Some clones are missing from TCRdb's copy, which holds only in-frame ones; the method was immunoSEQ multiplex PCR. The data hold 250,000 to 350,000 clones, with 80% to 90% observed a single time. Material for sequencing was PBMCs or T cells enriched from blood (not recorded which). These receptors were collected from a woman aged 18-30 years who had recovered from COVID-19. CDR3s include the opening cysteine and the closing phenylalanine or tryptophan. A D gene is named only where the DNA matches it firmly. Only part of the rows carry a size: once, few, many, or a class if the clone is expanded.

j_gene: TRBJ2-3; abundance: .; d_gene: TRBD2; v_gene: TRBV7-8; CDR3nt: TGTGCCAGCAGCTTAGTTACTAGCGGGGGTCCAGATACGCAGTATTTT; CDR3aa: CASSLVTSGGPDTQYF
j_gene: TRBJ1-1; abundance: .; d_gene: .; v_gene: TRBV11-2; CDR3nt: TGTGCCAGCAGCTTAGTTTCGGGAGGGTACACTGAAGCTTTCTTT; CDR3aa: CASSLVSGGYTEAFF
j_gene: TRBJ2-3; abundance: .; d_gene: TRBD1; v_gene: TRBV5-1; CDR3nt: TGCGCCAGCAGCTTCGGGCCCCCAGGGACAGTCACAGATACGCAGTATTTT; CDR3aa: CASSFGPPGTVTDTQYF
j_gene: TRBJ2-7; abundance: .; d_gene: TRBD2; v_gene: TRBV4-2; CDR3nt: TGTGCCAGCAGCCAAGAGGGAGGGCTCTACGAGCAGTACTTC; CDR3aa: CASSQEGGLYEQYF
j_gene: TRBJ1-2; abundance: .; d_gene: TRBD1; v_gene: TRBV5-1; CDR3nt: TGCGCCAGCAGCTTGGAGGGGGCTCGGAACCATGGCTACACCTTC; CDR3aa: CASSLEGARNHGYTF
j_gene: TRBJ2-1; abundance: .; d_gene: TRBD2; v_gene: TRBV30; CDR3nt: TGTGCCTGGACGGGACTAGCGGATAATCCGTCCTACAATGAGCAGTTCTTC; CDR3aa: CAWTGLADNPSYNEQFF
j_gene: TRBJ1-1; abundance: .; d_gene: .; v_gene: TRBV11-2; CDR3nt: TGTGCCAGCAGCTTGGCGGGGGCGGCAACTGAAGCTTTCTTT; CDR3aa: CASSLAGAATEAFF
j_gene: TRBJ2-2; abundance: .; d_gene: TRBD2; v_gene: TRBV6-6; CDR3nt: TGTGCCAGCAGCCATTCTCCTTCGACTAGCGGGGGGGGACGTCGACCCGGGGAGCTGTTTTTT; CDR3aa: CASSHSPSTSGGGRRPGELFF
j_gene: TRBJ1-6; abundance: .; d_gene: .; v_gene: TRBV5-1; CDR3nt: TGCGCCAGCAGCTTTACAAGAAATTCACCCCTCCACTTT; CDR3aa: CASSFTRNSPLHF
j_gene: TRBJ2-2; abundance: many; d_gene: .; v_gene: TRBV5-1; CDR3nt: TGCGCCAGCAGCTTACAGCCGAACACCGGGGAGCTGTTTTTT; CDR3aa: CASSLQPNTGELFF
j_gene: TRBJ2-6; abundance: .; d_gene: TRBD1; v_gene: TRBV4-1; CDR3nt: TGCGCCAGCAGCCGGGACAGGGGGCCGAGCTCTGGGGCCAACGTCCTGACTTTC; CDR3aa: CASSRDRGPSSGANVLTF
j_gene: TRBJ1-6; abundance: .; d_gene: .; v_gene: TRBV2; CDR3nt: TGTGCCAGCAGTGAAGCTGGACAGCCACAGAGGTCACCCCTCCACTTT; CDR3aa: CASSEAGQPQRSPLHF
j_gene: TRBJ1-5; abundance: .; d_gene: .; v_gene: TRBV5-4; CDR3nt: TGTGCCAGCAGCTTGTGGGGGGGCGGCCAGCCCCAGCATTTT; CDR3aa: CASSLWGGGQPQHF
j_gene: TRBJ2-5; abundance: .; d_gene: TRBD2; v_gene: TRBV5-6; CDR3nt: TGTGCCGGGGGCGCTAGCGGGGGGATCCAAGAGACCCAGTACTTC; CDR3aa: CAGGASGGIQETQYF
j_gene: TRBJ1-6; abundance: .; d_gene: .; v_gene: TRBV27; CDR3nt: TGTGCCAGCAGCTCACCGAACGGTTATTCACCCCTCCACTTT; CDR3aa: CASSSPNGYSPLHF
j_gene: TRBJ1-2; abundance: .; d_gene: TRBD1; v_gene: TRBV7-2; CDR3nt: TGTGCCAGCAGCTTAGCGGGACAGAACTATGGCTACACCTTC; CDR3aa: CASSLAGQNYGYTF
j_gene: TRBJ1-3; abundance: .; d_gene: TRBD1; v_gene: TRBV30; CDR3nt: TGTGCCTGGAACACGCACGGGGGCAGGGGGCGAGGAAACACCATATATTTT; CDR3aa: CAWNTHGGRGRGNTIYF
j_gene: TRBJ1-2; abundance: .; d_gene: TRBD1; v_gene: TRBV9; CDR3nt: TGTGCCAGCAGCGCCGGACAGGGAGGTAACTATGGCTACACCTTC; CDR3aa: CASSAGQGGNYGYTF
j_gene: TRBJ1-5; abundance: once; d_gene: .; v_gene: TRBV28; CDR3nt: TGTGCCAGCAGTTTAATGTCGGAGTATAGCAATCAGCCCCAGCATTTT; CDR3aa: CASSLMSEYSNQPQHF
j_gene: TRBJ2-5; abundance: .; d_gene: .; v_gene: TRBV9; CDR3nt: TGTGCCAGCAGCGTAGAAGGGGAAGAGACCCAGTACTTC; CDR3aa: CASSVEGEETQYF
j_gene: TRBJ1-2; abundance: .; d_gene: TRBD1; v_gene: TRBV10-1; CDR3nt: TGCGCCATCGTTCAGGGACAGGGCATTGCCTATGGCTACACCTTC; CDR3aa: CAIVQGQGIAYGYTF
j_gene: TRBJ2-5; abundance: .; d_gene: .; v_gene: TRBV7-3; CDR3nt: TGTGCCAGCAGCCTTGTGCGGGAAGAGACCCAGTACTTC; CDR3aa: CASSLVREETQYF
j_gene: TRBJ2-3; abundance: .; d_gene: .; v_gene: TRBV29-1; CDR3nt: TGCAGCGTTTCGAGTAGCACAGATACGCAGTATTTT; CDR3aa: CSVSSSTDTQYF
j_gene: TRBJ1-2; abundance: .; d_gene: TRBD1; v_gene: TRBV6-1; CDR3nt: TGTGCCAGCAGTGAGGACAGGATCGCTAACTATGGCTACACCTTC; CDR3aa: CASSEDRIANYGYTF
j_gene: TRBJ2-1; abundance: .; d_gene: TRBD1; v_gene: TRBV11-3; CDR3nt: TGTGCCAGCAGCCCTTCCCGGGACAGGGGTTACAATGAGCAGTTCTTC; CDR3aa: CASSPSRDRGYNEQFF
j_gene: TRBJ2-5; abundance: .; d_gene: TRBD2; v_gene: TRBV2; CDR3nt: TGTGCCAGCAGGAGACTAGCGGAAGAGACCCAGTACTTC; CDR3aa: CASRRLAEETQYF
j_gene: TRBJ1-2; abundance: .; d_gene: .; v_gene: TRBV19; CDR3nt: TGTGCCAGTACCCTTTATACAGGGTCTCATGGCTACACCTTC; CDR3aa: CASTLYTGSHGYTF
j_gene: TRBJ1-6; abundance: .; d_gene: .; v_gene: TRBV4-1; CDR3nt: TGCGCCAGCAGCCGTACACCCTCGGGAAGAGATTCACCCCTCCACTTT; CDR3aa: CASSRTPSGRDSPLHF
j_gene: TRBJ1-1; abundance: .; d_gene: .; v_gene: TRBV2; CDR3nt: TGTGCCAGCACCCTGCGAGAGGACACTGAAGCTTTCTTT; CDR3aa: CASTLREDTEAFF
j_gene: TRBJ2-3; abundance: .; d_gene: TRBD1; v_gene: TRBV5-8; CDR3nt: TGTGCCAGCAGCCCGACAGGGACAGATACGCAGTATTTT; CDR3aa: CASSPTGTDTQYF
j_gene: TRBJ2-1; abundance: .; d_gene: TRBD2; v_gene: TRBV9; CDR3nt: TGTGCCAGCAGCGTTAGCGGGGCAAACAATGAGCAGTTCTTC; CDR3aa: CASSVSGANNEQFF
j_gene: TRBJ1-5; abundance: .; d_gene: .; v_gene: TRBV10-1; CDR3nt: TGCGCCAGCAGTGAGTCCTACCCTCAGCGGACTTATAGCAATCAGCCCCAGCATTTT; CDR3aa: CASSESYPQRTYSNQPQHF
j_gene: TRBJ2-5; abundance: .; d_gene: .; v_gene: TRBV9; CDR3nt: TGTGCCAGCAGCGTAGATATCGGGATCTCCCCGGGGGAGACCCAGTACTTC; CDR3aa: CASSVDIGISPGETQYF
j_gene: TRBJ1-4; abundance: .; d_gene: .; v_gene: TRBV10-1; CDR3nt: TGCGCCAGCAGTGGACGTGGGGAGGGAATTGGAGGAACTAATGAAAAACTGTTTTTT; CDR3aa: CASSGRGEGIGGTNEKLFF
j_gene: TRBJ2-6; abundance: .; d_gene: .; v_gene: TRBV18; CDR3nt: TGTGCCAGCTCACCAGGATGGGAGAGGGTAGTCTCTGGGGCCAACGTCCTGACTTTC; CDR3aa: CASSPGWERVVSGANVLTF
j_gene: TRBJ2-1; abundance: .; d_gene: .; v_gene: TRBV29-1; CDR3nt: TGCAGCGTGAGGACAGCAAATGAGCAGTTCTTC; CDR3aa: CSVRTANEQFF
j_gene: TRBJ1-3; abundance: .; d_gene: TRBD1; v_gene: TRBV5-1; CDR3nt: TGCGCCAGCAGCCGACAGGGTGAAGCTGGAAACACCATATATTTT; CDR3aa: CASSRQGEAGNTIYF